The text below deals with one TCR beta chain. Original analysis: Amplification with reference gene primers provided the estimates of nucleated cell counts. TCRdb's copy holds only in-frame clones and misses some; the assay was immunoSEQ multiplex PCR. V, J and clone size are taken as reported in that table, and D and trimming were inferred from the DNA itself. The table has some 200,000 clones, nearly 90% seen once. The source of the sample is a study of blood T cell repertoires in COVID-19. The ends lost 2 bases at V and 9 bases at J; junction bases unmatched: 6. Germline loops: CDR1 GTSNPN, CDR2 SVGIG (reference sequence). The CDR3 sequence is 14 residues long.

The material sequenced was peripheral blood. This chain joins TRBV30 and TRBJ1-6; 8 positions match TRBD1. The TCR originated in a man between 60 and 70 years old with active or convalescent COVID-19. In DNA form, the CDR3 reads TGTGCCTGGAGTAATGGACAGGGAGCTTCACCCCTCCACTTT. This sequence encodes CAWSNGQGASPLHF.